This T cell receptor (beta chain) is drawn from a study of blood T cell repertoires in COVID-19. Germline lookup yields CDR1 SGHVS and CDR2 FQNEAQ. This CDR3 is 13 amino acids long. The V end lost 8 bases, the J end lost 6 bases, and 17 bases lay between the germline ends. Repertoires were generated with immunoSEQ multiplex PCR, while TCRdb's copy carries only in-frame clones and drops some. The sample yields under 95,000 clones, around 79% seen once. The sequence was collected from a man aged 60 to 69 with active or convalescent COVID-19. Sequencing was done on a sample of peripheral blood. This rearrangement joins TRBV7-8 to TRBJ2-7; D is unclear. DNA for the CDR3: TGTGCCAGCGGCGGCAGACCCATCCTCGAGCAGTACTTC. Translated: CASGGRPILEQYF.